Each of the 16 T cell receptor beta chains below was sequenced from the same sample in a study of T cells in Graves' hyperthyroidism and ophthalmopathy. RNA transcripts provided the source from which TCR beta CDR3 regions were amplified. HTBI primers were the set used in a first-round RT-PCR of the TCR CDR3. In TCRdb, the multiplex PCR reads were re-called with MiXCR into one record per CDR3 protein. The data hold 550,000 to 600,000 distinct CDR3 sequences, with around 17% observed a single time. Input material: blood. Receptor source: a woman younger than 30 with Graves' hyperthyroidism.

This clonotype was seen repeatedly, ten times or more. V and J are TRBV10-3 and TRBJ1-3; possibly TRBD1 for D (6 bases). There are 14 residues in the CDR3. Trimming took off 11 bases at V and 0 bases at J, with 14 bases between the two ends. Per germline, CDR1 ENHRY and CDR2 SYGVKD. The CDR3 region has the DNA TGTGCCTCTGGAGGGGGGAGCTCTGGAAACACCATATATTTT. This gives the protein CASGGGSSGNTIYF.

The chain recombines TRBV4-2 with TRBJ2-5; D might be TRBD1 or TRBD2, each matching 6 bases. This CDR3 contains 17 residues. Germline CDR1 and CDR2: LGHNA and YNFKEQ. Trimming took off 0 bases at V and 3 bases at J, with 17 bases between the two ends. The CDR3 nucleotides read TGTGCCAGCAGCCAAGATACCGGGGGCTACCCAAAAGAGACCCAGTACTTC. Translated: CASSQDTGGYPKETQYF.

This clonotype turned up a few times. A read error may explain this, as a much larger clone is one base away. This sequence joins TRBV7-9 and TRBJ1-4; 8 nucleotides match TRBD1. Trimming removed 4 bases from V and 4 bases from J; junction bases left unmatched: 2. CDR3 length: 14 residues. Germline-derived CDR1 and CDR2 are SEHNR and FQNEAQ (reference sequence). Here the CDR3 reads CASSSGQDNEKLFF. The CDR3 nucleotides read TGTGCCAGCAGCTCGGGACAGGATAATGAAAAACTGTTTTTT.

The CDR3 region is CASSDRQTSLDGYTF. CDR3 DNA: TGTGCCAGCAGCGACCGACAGACAAGTCTCGATGGCTACACCTTC. The chain is built from TRBV14 and TRBJ1-2, with D perhaps matching TRBD1 (5 bases). The V end lost 5 bases, the J end lost 6 bases, and 19 bases lay between the germline ends. CDR1 and CDR2 (germline): SGHDN, FVKESK. The CDR3 length is 15 residues.

In this sample, this clonotype turned up many times. This chain connects TRBV15 to TRBJ2-5, with D possibly TRBD2 on 5 matching bases. Trimming took 4 bases from V and 2 from J, leaving 8 bases between them. Germline loops: CDR1 LNHNV, CDR2 YYDKDF (reference sequence). The CDR3 is 13 amino acids. The CDR3 loop is CATSKSGQETQYF. The CDR3 region has the DNA TGTGCCACCAGCAAAAGCGGACAAGAGACCCAGTACTTC.

This clonotype was observed at least ten times. The chain combines TRBV24-1 with TRBJ1-1; a possible D gene is TRBD1 (5 bases). The CDR3 loop spans 13 amino acids. Deletions cut 5 bases from V and 4 bases from J, with 10 bases between. CDR1 and CDR2 from the germline V gene are KGHDR and SFDVKD. The CDR3, as DNA: TGTGCCACCAGTGTCGGGGCAGGCACTGAAGCTTTCTTT. Translated: CATSVGAGTEAFF.

This clonotype was counted many times. The chain links TRBV6-1 to TRBJ1-5; D remains ambiguous. Deletions cut 1 base from V and 3 bases from J, with 10 bases between. The CDR3 is 15 residues long. Looked up from germline, CDR1 is MNHNS and CDR2 is SASEGT. CDR3 sequence: CASSEVGSHNQPQHF. CDR3 DNA sequence: TGTGCCAGCAGTGAAGTCGGCAGTCACAATCAGCCCCAGCATTTT.

This clonotype was detected only a few times. V usage is TRBV19 and J usage is TRBJ2-1; the D is unclear. Germline V CDR1 and CDR2: LNHDA, SQIVND (reference sequence). The CDR3 has 12 residues. V lost 3 bases and J 10 bases, leaving 10 bases between the germline ends. The CDR3 DNA reads as TGTGCCAGTAGTATTGACATCAGCGAGCAGTTCTTC. It is translated as CASSIDISEQFF.

Worth noting for this clonotype: This clone may be a read error of a much larger clone one base away. The V gene is TRBV28, the J gene TRBJ1-6; 7 nucleotides align to TRBD1. The CDR3 extends over 15 amino acids. The germline V gene has CDR1 MDHEN and CDR2 SYDVKM. CDR3 sequence reads: CASRSYRGGNSSLHF. The CDR3, as DNA: TGTGCCAGCAGATCCTACAGGGGTGGGAATTCATCCCTCCACTTT.

This clonotype was seen just once. Here the CDR3 reads CAISGAGAPTDTQYF. The CDR3 nucleotides are TGTGCCATCAGTGGGGCGGGGGCCCCCACAGATACGCAGTATTTT. V and J are TRBV10-3 and TRBJ2-3, with D possibly being TRBD2 (7 bases). V gave up 4 bases and J gave up 2 bases, with 13 bases separating them. CDR1 ENHRY and CDR2 SYGVKD come from the germline V gene. The CDR3 spans 15 residues.

The chain has TRBV6-1 and TRBJ2-7, with D perhaps matching TRBD1 or TRBD2 (5 bases each). The CDR3 consists of 14 residues. Between the trimmed V and J ends, which lost 6 bases and 0 bases, there was a span of 12 bases. The germline V gene encodes CDR1 MNHNS and CDR2 SASEGT. CDR3 region: CASSITGPSYEQYF. CDR3 bases: TGTGCCAGCAGCATAACGGGGCCCTCCTACGAGCAGTACTTC.

The chain carries TRBV10-3 and TRBJ2-3, with 12 bases fitting TRBD2. V dropped 10 bases and J dropped 4; count of bases not matched to a gene: 6. Germline assignment: CDR1 ENHRY and CDR2 SYGVKD. This CDR3 comprises 14 residues. The CDR3 reads CATRLAGDSDTQYF. CDR3 DNA sequence: TGTGCCACCCGACTAGCGGGAGATTCAGATACGCAGTATTTT.

This clonotype turned up a few times. This sequence joins TRBV20-1 and TRBJ2-3; D is unresolved. The CDR3 length is 12 residues. V lost 1 base and J lost 4, with 6 bases in between. CDR1 and CDR2 (germline): DFQATT, SNEGSKA (reference sequence). CDR3 nucleotides: TGCAGTGCTAGAGGGAGTCCAGATACGCAGTATTTT. Its protein is CSARGSPDTQYF.

The rearrangement joins TRBV29-1 to TRBJ2-1, with a weak D call TRBD2 (5 bases). This CDR3 is 13 amino acids long. V lost 8 bases and J 3 bases, leaving 14 bases between the germline ends. Germline CDR1 and CDR2: SQVTM and ANQGSEA. The CDR3 DNA follows: TGCAGCTACCTGAGCGGTCTCTACAATGAGCAGTTCTTC. This codes for CSYLSGLYNEQFF.

This clonotype was observed at least ten times. The V call is TRBV20-1, the J call TRBJ1-1; tentative D call: TRBD1 (5 bases). The CDR3 has 13 amino acids. The V and J ends lost 1 base and 1 base respectively, with 7 bases between them. The germline CDR1 and CDR2 sequences are DFQATT and SNEGSKA (reference sequence). CDR3 protein: CSARATANTEAFF. For the CDR3, the DNA is TGCAGTGCTAGAGCGACAGCGAACACTGAAGCTTTCTTT.

The V gene is TRBV20-1, the J gene TRBJ2-5; 12 bases agree with TRBD2. The CDR3 is 14 amino acids. After removal of 7 bases from V and 3 bases from J, the junction contained 6 bases not matched to a gene. Germline V lookup: CDR1 DFQATT, CDR2 SNEGSKA (reference sequence). DNA for the CDR3: TGCAGTGTACTTCGACTAGCGGGAGAAGAGACCCAGTACTTC. It is translated as CSVLRLAGEETQYF.